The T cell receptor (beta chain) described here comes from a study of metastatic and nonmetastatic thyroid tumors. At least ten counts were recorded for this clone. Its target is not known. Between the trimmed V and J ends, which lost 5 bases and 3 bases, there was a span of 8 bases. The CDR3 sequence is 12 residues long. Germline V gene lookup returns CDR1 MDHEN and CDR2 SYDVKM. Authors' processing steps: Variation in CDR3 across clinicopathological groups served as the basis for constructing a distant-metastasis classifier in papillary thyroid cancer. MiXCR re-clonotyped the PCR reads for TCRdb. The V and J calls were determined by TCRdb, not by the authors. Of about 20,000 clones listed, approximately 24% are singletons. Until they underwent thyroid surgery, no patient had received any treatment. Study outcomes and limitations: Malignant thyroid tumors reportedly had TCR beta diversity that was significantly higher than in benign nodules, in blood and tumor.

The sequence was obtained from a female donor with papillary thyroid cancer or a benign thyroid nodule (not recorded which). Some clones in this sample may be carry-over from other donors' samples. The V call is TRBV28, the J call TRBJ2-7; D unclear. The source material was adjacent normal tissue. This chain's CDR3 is CASSTVDYEQYF. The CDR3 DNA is TGTGCCAGCAGTACTGTCGACTACGAGCAGTACTTC.